This paragraph reports one T cell receptor (beta chain). Its antigen is not known. This CDR3 region has 15 residues. Germline CDR1 and CDR2: SGHTA and FQGNSA. TCRdb re-called the 5' RACE reads and shows each CDR3 protein once, DNA omitted. The sample includes a few hundred thousand distinct CDR3 sequences. The data originate from a study of monozygotic twins with inflammatory bowel disease. Study-level points and caveats: None of the different T cell subtypes could be distinguished from one another.

This TCR was sampled from a human donor with ulcerative colitis or Crohn's disease, or a healthy co-twin of an affected twin (not recorded which). Sequenced material: blood. V and J are TRBV7-2 and TRBJ1-2; TCRdb gives TRBD1 as the D gene, but with no DNA this cannot be confirmed. This CDR3 is CASSLKTGNNYGYTF.